These 26 T cell receptor beta chains originate from one sample sequenced in a study of T cells in Graves' hyperthyroidism and ophthalmopathy. RNA transcripts provided the source from which TCR beta CDR3 regions were amplified. The TCR CDR3 was amplified in a first-round RT-PCR using the HTBI primer set. Each CDR3 protein is one row after TCRdb ran MiXCR on the multiplex PCR reads. The sample gives approximately 600,000 distinct CDR3 sequences, 20% of which show up once; around a third is in the top ten. Sequencing was done on a sample of blood. The receptors originated from a man aged 25 to 45 with Graves' ophthalmopathy.

The rearrangement uses TRBV12-3 or TRBV12-4 and TRBJ2-3, with TRBD2 matching 7 bases. V was clipped by 6 bases and J by 2 bases; unmatched bases: 5. CDR3 length equals 14 residues. The CDR3 loop is CASSASGLTDTQYF. Here the CDR3 DNA reads TGTGCCAGCAGCGCTAGCGGCCTCACAGATACGCAGTATTTT.

This clonotype was observed a few times. The CDR3 DNA follows: TGTGCCAGCAAAGTAGGGACCCTTTTCTACGAGCAGTACTTC. This gives the protein CASKVGTLFYEQYF. The chain recombines TRBV27 with TRBJ2-7; D tentatively fits TRBD1 or TRBD2 (5 bases each). Trimming pared 7 bases from V and 3 bases from J, leaving 16 bases between. The CDR3 loop spans 14 amino acids. Germline CDR1 is MNHEY and CDR2 is SMNVEV (reference sequence).

The chain carries TRBV10-3 and TRBJ2-7, with D possibly TRBD1 on 6 matching bases. The germline gives CDR1 ENHRY, CDR2 SYGVKD. V gave up 2 bases and J gave up 3 bases, with 11 bases separating them. The CDR3 covers 14 residues. CDR3 coding DNA: TGTGCCATCAGTGAGGCAGGGGCTGACTACGAGCAGTACTTC. It specifies CAISEAGADYEQYF.

The genes are TRBV28 and TRBJ2-2; 7 bases match TRBD2. Germline V lookup: CDR1 MDHEN, CDR2 SYDVKM. V gave up 8 bases and J gave up 2 bases; unmatched junction bases: 8. This CDR3 spans 15 amino acids. CDR3 sequence: CASQSPGLNTGELFF. In DNA, the CDR3 is TGTGCCAGCCAGAGCCCGGGACTAAACACCGGGGAGCTGTTTTTT.

This sequence joins TRBV9 and TRBJ1-6; tentative D call: TRBD1 (6 bases). There are 13 residues in the CDR3. Germline CDR1 reads SGDLS; CDR2 reads YYNGEE. V lost 4 bases, J lost 9 bases, and 11 bases lay in between. As DNA, the CDR3 is TGTGCCAGCAGCCCAGGGGAGATTTCACCCCTCCACTTT. Translation gives CASSPGEISPLHF.

This clonotype has a handful of counts. The CDR3 nucleotides are TGTGCCACCAGCATAAGAGGGGACAATTCACCCCTCCACTTT. Translating it yields CATSIRGDNSPLHF. The rearrangement uses TRBV15 and TRBJ1-6; the D gene is possibly TRBD1 (5 bases). There are 14 residues in the CDR3. In germline, CDR1 is LNHNV, CDR2 YYDKDF (reference sequence). Deletions cut 4 bases from V and 7 bases from J, with 11 bases between.

The chain carries TRBV6-1 and TRBJ2-4; D perhaps matches TRBD1 (6 bases). The CDR3 contains 16 residues. CDR1 and CDR2 from the germline V gene are MNHNS and SASEGT. The V and J ends lost 7 bases and 5 bases respectively, with 21 bases between them. CDR3 DNA sequence: TGTGCCAGCACCTCCGGCAGGCTGGGACATGAAAACATTCAGTACTTC. The encoded protein is CASTSGRLGHENIQYF.

This clonotype has only a few counts. The chain uses TRBV30 and TRBJ2-7; D gene unclear. Germline V lookup: CDR1 GTSNPN, CDR2 SVGIG (reference sequence). The CDR3 consists of 11 residues. The V end lost 3 bases, the J end lost 6 bases, and 9 bases lay between the germline ends. CDR3 residues: CAWSLTREQYF. CDR3 bases: TGTGCCTGGAGCTTAACACGCGAGCAGTACTTC.

This clonotype was counted at least ten times. The chain carries TRBV20-1 and TRBJ1-1; D call uncertain. Germline lookup yields CDR1 DFQATT and CDR2 SNEGSKA (reference sequence). The CDR3 length is 13 residues. The V and J ends lost 1 base and 1 base respectively, with 7 bases between them. CDR3 sequence reads: CSARVRRNTEAFF. As DNA, the CDR3 is TGCAGTGCTAGAGTGCGGAGGAACACTGAAGCTTTCTTT.

This clonotype was seen many times. In DNA, the CDR3 is TGTGCCAGCAGTTACCTCCTGGGAACTAGCGGGAGCGGGGACGAGCAGTACTTC. Residues: CASSYLLGTSGSGDEQYF. The chain couples TRBV6-1 to TRBJ2-7, with TRBD2 matching 11 bases. Trimming removed 5 bases from V and 5 bases from J; junction bases left unmatched: 17. Germline CDR1 is MNHNS and CDR2 is SASEGT. The CDR3 contains 18 residues.

This clonotype occurred many times. V usage is TRBV18 and J usage is TRBJ1-4; a weak D match, TRBD1 (5 bases). The V gene lost 2 bases and the J gene lost 6 bases, with 10 bases spanning the gap. Germline CDR1 is KGHSH and CDR2 is LQKENI. CDR3 length: 14 residues. Here the CDR3 reads CASSPSGGDEKLFF. In nucleotides, the CDR3 is TGTGCCAGCTCACCAAGCGGGGGTGATGAAAAACTGTTTTTT. The whole variable domain, remainder taken from reference TRBV18 and TRBJ1-4, is NAGVMQNPRHLVRRRGQEARLRCSPMKGHSHVYWYRQLPEEGLKFMVYLQKENIIDESGMPKERFSAEFPKEGPSILRIQQVVRGDSAAYFCASSPSGGDEKLFFGSGTQLSVL.

This chain uses TRBV10-2 with TRBJ2-5, with a weak D call TRBD1 (6 bases). Germline assignment: CDR1 WSHSY and CDR2 SAAADI. CDR3 length: 14 amino acids. The V gene lost 7 bases and the J gene lost 2 bases, with 14 bases spanning the gap. CDR3 DNA sequence: TGCGCCAGCACCATAGGGGGACCACAAGAGACCCAGTACTTC. It yields the protein CASTIGGPQETQYF.

Many counts were recorded for this clonotype. The germline gene is not matched at one end of the junction; a read error may be the cause. The V gene is TRBV9, the J gene TRBJ2-3; 11 bases agree with TRBD2. The CDR3 spans 14 residues. Looked up from germline, CDR1 is SGDLS and CDR2 is YYNGEE. CDR3 sequence reads: CASSTSGSTDTQYF. CDR3 coding DNA: TGCGCCAGCAGTACTAGCGGGAGTACAGATACGCAGTATTTT.

The V gene is TRBV5-1, the J gene TRBJ1-3; 8 bases fit TRBD1. The CDR3 contains 15 residues. Germline assignment: CDR1 SGHRS and CDR2 YFSETQ. J gave up 2 bases and V 1 base, and 2 bases lay outside the gene matches. CDR3 sequence (DNA): TGCGCCAGCAGCTTGTCCAGGGGGCCTGGAAACACCATATATTTT. Amino acid sequence: CASSLSRGPGNTIYF.

The chain uses TRBV3-1 and TRBJ2-7, with 9 nucleotides matching TRBD2. Trimming cost V 1 base and J 2 bases; bases outside gene matches: 9. The CDR3 runs to 17 residues. Looked up from germline, CDR1 is LGHDT and CDR2 is YNNKEL (reference sequence). CDR3 sequence reads: CASSQVSGRTGAYEQYF. CDR3 coding DNA: TGTGCCAGCAGCCAAGTTAGCGGGAGAACGGGCGCCTACGAGCAGTACTTC.

This clonotype has a count of ten or more. J is TRBJ1-1 and V is TRBV28, with unresolved D. The germline V gene has CDR1 MDHEN and CDR2 SYDVKM. The CDR3 length is 13 residues. V lost 5 bases and J 3 bases, leaving 10 bases between the germline ends. The CDR3 loop is CASSLTGYTEAFF. For the CDR3, the DNA is TGTGCCAGCAGTCTTACGGGGTACACTGAAGCTTTCTTT.

The sample holds many counts of this clonotype. V usage is TRBV6-2 or TRBV6-3 and J usage is TRBJ2-2; the match to TRBD2 covers 10 bases. CDR3 length equals 17 residues. The junction had 13 bases not matched to a gene; V was cut back by 6 bases and J by 6 bases. CDR1 and CDR2 from the germline V gene are MNHEY and SVGEGT. Here the CDR3 DNA reads TGTGCCAGCAGCGCGGGGGGACTAGCGTCTTTTGCCGGGGAGCTGTTTTTT. Its translation is CASSAGGLASFAGELFF.

This clonotype has ten or more counts. The chain couples TRBV30 to TRBJ2-7; D uncertain. Germline values: CDR1 GTSNPN, CDR2 SVGIG (reference sequence). Trimming took off 5 bases at V and 1 base at J, with 6 bases between the two ends. This CDR3 contains 11 residues. The CDR3 DNA follows: TGTGCCTGGGCGCAGTCCTACGAGCAGTACTTC. Amino acids: CAWAQSYEQYF.

This chain's CDR3 is CASSSGDRGYEQYF. Written as DNA, the CDR3 is TGTGCCAGCAGTTCCGGGGACAGGGGCTACGAGCAGTACTTC. This rearrangement joins TRBV6-5 to TRBJ2-7; 10 bases are a match to TRBD1. The CDR3 sequence is 14 residues long. J was trimmed by 3 bases and V by 4 bases; bases with no gene match: 3. CDR1 and CDR2 (germline): MNHEY, SVGAGI.

This clonotype showed up just once. The junction and the germline gene differ at one end; a read error may be behind it. This rearrangement joins TRBV30 to TRBJ1-1; a possible D gene is TRBD1 (5 bases). The CDR3 extends over 13 amino acids. Germline CDR1 GTSNPN, CDR2 SVGIG (reference sequence). Written as DNA, the CDR3 is TGTGCCTGGAGTCTCGGGGCGTACACTAAAGCTTTCTTT. Its translation: CAWSLGAYTKAFF.

V and J are TRBV9 and TRBJ2-3; D remains ambiguous. There are 14 residues in the CDR3. Germline CDR1 reads SGDLS; CDR2 reads YYNGEE. V was trimmed by 0 bases and J by 6 bases, leaving 11 bases between them. For the CDR3, the DNA is TGTGCCAGCAGCGTAGGGATAGGGCCCGATACGCAGTATTTT. This encodes CASSVGIGPDTQYF.

This chain uses TRBV4-3 with TRBJ2-3, with 7 bases lining up with TRBD2. The CDR3 is 18 amino acids. Germline assignment: CDR1 LGHNA and CDR2 YSLEER. With V trimmed by 4 bases and J by 1 base, 14 bases remained unmatched. The CDR3 loop is CASSPVERGGRGTDTQYF. As DNA, the CDR3 is TGCGCCAGCAGCCCGGTGGAACGGGGCGGGAGAGGCACAGATACGCAGTATTTT.

This clonotype came up many times. The J gene is TRBJ2-7, the V gene TRBV20-1; 8 nucleotides line up with TRBD1. The CDR3 consists of 12 residues. Germline assignment: CDR1 DFQATT and CDR2 SNEGSKA (reference sequence). J gave up 3 bases and V 6 bases, and 4 bases lay outside the gene matches. The CDR3 bases are TGCAGTGCGGGGGACAGGTACTACGAGCAGTACTTC. Encoded protein: CSAGDRYYEQYF.

V is TRBV20-1 and J is TRBJ2-1; no clear D. This CDR3 comprises 12 residues. Deletions cut 4 bases from V and 8 bases from J, with 12 bases between. CDR1 DFQATT and CDR2 SNEGSKA come from the germline V gene (reference sequence). The CDR3 spells CSATPPLDEQFF. CDR3 sequence (DNA): TGCAGTGCTACCCCCCCCCTTGATGAGCAGTTCTTC.

This clonotype has a handful of counts. The gene calls are TRBV29-1 and TRBJ2-1, with D tentatively TRBD1 (6 bases). The CDR3 is 13 residues long. V was pared by 8 bases and J by 5 bases, with 16 bases between. CDR1 and CDR2 from the germline V gene are SQVTM and ANQGSEA. CDR3 amino acids: CSCDRSINNEQFF. The CDR3, as DNA: TGCAGCTGCGACAGGAGTATTAACAATGAGCAGTTCTTC.

This clonotype was observed at least ten times. The V and J genes are TRBV20-1 and TRBJ2-5; a weak D match, TRBD2 (5 bases). Trimming left V 0 bases short and J 5 bases short, with 7 bases between. The CDR3 length is 12 residues. Germline V gene lookup returns CDR1 DFQATT and CDR2 SNEGSKA (reference sequence). The CDR3 DNA reads as TGCAGTGCTAGAGAGAGGAGGGAGACCCAGTACTTC. It is translated as CSARERRETQYF.